Detailed here is one TCR beta chain. This clonotype has just a few counts. Its binding antigen is unknown. No base quality values were provided; no much bigger clone lies one nucleotide off. The data were taken from a study of early T cells in non-severe SARS-CoV-2 infection (dated by TCRdb to the early 2020s). About the full investigation: Bulk RNA from unsorted whole blood was used for TCR sequencing, so alpha and beta chains could not be paired. Here is what the overall study found, with its caveats: VDJdb matching was skewed toward anti-spike CD8 responses and likely underestimated virus-specific expansions by missing private and CD4 specificities.

The protocol used for the library was 5' RACE. TCRdb records NextSeq 500 as the sequencer. The TCR library protocol attached unique molecular identifiers to individual cDNA molecules to correct for sequencing error and PCR bias. Both TCR alpha and beta chains were sequenced, and tight co-correlation was observed between alpha and beta sequence abundances in each sample. The study's processing was this. V gene, J gene and CDR3 annotation of TCR sequences was performed with Decombinator V4. TCRs were defined as expanded if a significant change between any two time points was detected under a Poisson model with p below 0.0001. Abundances of TCRs were expressed as counts per million after normalisation to the total number of TCRs sequenced in each sample. MAIT TCRs were defined by TRAV1-2 paired with TRAJ12, TRAJ20 or TRAJ33, and iNKT TCRs by TRAV10 paired with TRAJ18. VDJdb, accessed on 1 November 2021, was searched for TCRs annotated for CMV, EBV and SARS-CoV-2, and TCRs annotated for more than one antigen were excluded. TCRdb reanalyzed the raw reads on its own, using fastp at Q25 for trimming and MiXCR for clone calling, and kept in-frame beta chains. CDR3 protein sequences are deduplicated, and each keeps its most common genes and DNA. The V and J calls here are based on TCRdb, not the publication. The sample includes tens of thousands of distinct CDR3 sequences, with 12% observed a single time. The top ten clones comprise 5% to 6.5% of the sample.

V lost 3 bases and J lost 2 bases; the stretch between them is 13 bases long. The CDR3 runs 15 residues from the cysteine to the phenylalanine. Left in the record is the CDR3 DNA by itself, 45 bases read in frame from the first base. This was a case-control study nested in a cohort of healthcare workers in London, UK, who had nasopharyngeal swab PCR tests and blood samples taken every week. Healthcare workers were recruited during the week of the UK lockdown, between 23 and 31 March 2020, and followed weekly for up to roughly 15 weeks. Sequencing was carried out using whole blood. Here the chain combines TRBV12-3 or TRBV12-4 and TRBJ2-5; the D segment could be TRBD1, given 6 matching bases. The TCR comes from an adult who was a healthcare worker with PCR-confirmed SARS-CoV-2 infection or an uninfected control (not recorded which). This receptor has the CDR3 CASSFRTGTQETQYF. The sequenced DNA is TGTGCCAGCAGTTTCCGTACAGGGACGCAAGAGACCCAGTACTTC.